A selection of T cell receptor beta chains follows, all from one sample in a study of brain T cells in children with intractable seizures. Data came from immunoSEQ multiplex PCR; TCRdb stores just in-frame clones and leaves some out. This table has 110,000 or so clones, 85% to 95% appearing once. The source material was peripheral blood, sampled at surgery. The receptors come from a boy under three years old with hemimegalencephaly and intractable seizures. The CDR3 runs from the conserved cysteine through the conserved F or W. Each record gives: V gene, D gene, CDR3 protein. D genes are given only for firm matches.

v_gene: TRBV7-3
d_gene: NA
CDR3aa: CASSLKQEAGADTQYF

v_gene: TRBV14
d_gene: NA
CDR3aa: CASSHRGLRGVEQYF

v_gene: TRBV5-4
d_gene: NA
CDR3aa: CASSRRTDLNTEAFF

v_gene: TRBV19
d_gene: TRBD2
CDR3aa: CASSVVAGGPYEQYF

v_gene: TRBV4-3
d_gene: NA
CDR3aa: CASHQGPYEQYF

v_gene: TRBV7-8
d_gene: TRBD2
CDR3aa: CASSSNIAGAGELFF

v_gene: TRBV7-8
d_gene: TRBD2
CDR3aa: CASSPGAGGGTDTQYF

v_gene: TRBV27
d_gene: TRBD2
CDR3aa: CASSLLGTSGNTGELFF

v_gene: TRBV5-6
d_gene: TRBD2
CDR3aa: CASSLRSGRAYEQYF

v_gene: TRBV28
d_gene: TRBD2
CDR3aa: CASSLRGASGRAGHDTQYF

v_gene: TRBV7-8
d_gene: NA
CDR3aa: CASSLERAGANYGYTF

v_gene: TRBV5-1
d_gene: NA
CDR3aa: CASSLGQMNTEAFF

v_gene: TRBV28
d_gene: NA
CDR3aa: CASSLYPGGGEYEQYF

v_gene: TRBV20-1
d_gene: NA
CDR3aa: CSASGYGYTF

v_gene: TRBV4-1
d_gene: TRBD1
CDR3aa: CASSQVWGSEDRGLPYEQYF

v_gene: TRBV7-8
d_gene: TRBD1
CDR3aa: CASSLDRGSPLHF

v_gene: TRBV2
d_gene: NA
CDR3aa: CASGRQGGGEQYF

v_gene: TRBV27
d_gene: TRBD1
CDR3aa: CASSLLWTGGSEAFF

v_gene: TRBV7-8
d_gene: TRBD1
CDR3aa: CASSLITGEQPQHF

v_gene: TRBV12-3/TRBV12-4
d_gene: NA
CDR3aa: CASSLKGVWPQHF

v_gene: TRBV9
d_gene: TRBD1
CDR3aa: CASSVVGTGLSNEQFF

v_gene: TRBV11-2
d_gene: TRBD1
CDR3aa: CASSLGDRFREQYF

v_gene: TRBV5-1
d_gene: NA
CDR3aa: CASSLAGETQYF

v_gene: TRBV10-3
d_gene: TRBD2
CDR3aa: CAISGTSGSPDTQYF

v_gene: TRBV19
d_gene: NA
CDR3aa: CASSMNFQETQYF

v_gene: TRBV14
d_gene: NA
CDR3aa: CASRGVGVQNTEAFF

v_gene: TRBV11-2
d_gene: TRBD2
CDR3aa: CASRRGGGHDEQFF

v_gene: TRBV19
d_gene: TRBD2
CDR3aa: CASSPRRGRVREQYF

v_gene: TRBV4-2
d_gene: NA
CDR3aa: CASSPSSGTFSGNTIYF

v_gene: TRBV11-2
d_gene: NA
CDR3aa: CASSQPGLNTEAFF

v_gene: TRBV3-1/TRBV3-2
d_gene: NA
CDR3aa: CASSQDVGGNQPQHF

v_gene: TRBV29-1
d_gene: NA
CDR3aa: CSGLRAGEAFF

v_gene: TRBV13
d_gene: TRBD1
CDR3aa: CASTAGGSDTEAFF

v_gene: TRBV28
d_gene: NA
CDR3aa: CASSLSGLGQYF

v_gene: TRBV27
d_gene: TRBD2
CDR3aa: CASSFGGGSYEQYF

v_gene: TRBV28
d_gene: TRBD2
CDR3aa: CASTLAGTPSYNEQFF

v_gene: TRBV29-1
d_gene: NA
CDR3aa: CSVVVSQGTPDTEAFF

v_gene: TRBV30
d_gene: NA
CDR3aa: CAWRHHLWGHGRGSSYNEQFF

v_gene: TRBV2
d_gene: NA
CDR3aa: CASSDGGTLHF

v_gene: TRBV5-1
d_gene: NA
CDR3aa: CASSLDGSTSGGYTF

v_gene: TRBV9
d_gene: NA
CDR3aa: CASSGNTDTQYF

v_gene: TRBV28
d_gene: NA
CDR3aa: CASSLYVFRAIPGNTIYF

v_gene: TRBV27
d_gene: TRBD2
CDR3aa: CASSWTSGRSIGELFF

v_gene: TRBV4-1
d_gene: NA
CDR3aa: CASSRLQGDNSPLHF

v_gene: TRBV12-3/TRBV12-4
d_gene: NA
CDR3aa: CASSPQGYEQYF

v_gene: TRBV28
d_gene: TRBD2
CDR3aa: CASSFFLSSGRRGETQYF

v_gene: TRBV12-5
d_gene: NA
CDR3aa: CASGPIYGYTF

v_gene: TRBV7-2
d_gene: NA
CDR3aa: CASSLGTFELTDTQYF

v_gene: TRBV29-1
d_gene: NA
CDR3aa: CSVVSDSNYEQYF

v_gene: TRBV5-6
d_gene: NA
CDR3aa: CASSFSNQPQHF

v_gene: TRBV27
d_gene: NA
CDR3aa: CASSLLGGNTEAFF

v_gene: TRBV27
d_gene: TRBD2
CDR3aa: CASSFSSGPGLAGGPNTGELFF

v_gene: TRBV28
d_gene: NA
CDR3aa: CASSLYPAGGRGNIQYF

v_gene: TRBV15
d_gene: TRBD2
CDR3aa: CATSGLAGYNEQFF

v_gene: TRBV10-3
d_gene: NA
CDR3aa: CAISVSVQETQYF

v_gene: TRBV23-1
d_gene: TRBD1
CDR3aa: CASSQSRTGGPTGANVLTF

v_gene: TRBV7-2
d_gene: TRBD2
CDR3aa: CASSLGLAGGLGETQYF

v_gene: TRBV12-2
d_gene: NA
CDR3aa: CASRLAAPRQVNYEQYF

v_gene: TRBV7-9
d_gene: NA
CDR3aa: CASSLGPGNTIYF

v_gene: TRBV7-9
d_gene: NA
CDR3aa: CASSLGRNQETQYF